This T cell receptor beta chain was sequenced in a study of blood T cell repertoires in COVID-19. For the study at large: Sources were T cells, B-cell-depleted T cells, or PBMCs; the material itself was cDNA or gDNA.

CDR1 is DFQATT, CDR2 SNEGSKA, per germline (reference sequence). Trimming took off 6 bases at V and 7 bases at J, with 10 bases between the two ends. CDR3 length equals 11 residues. Using immunoSEQ multiplex PCR, the repertoire was profiled, and TCRdb retains in-frame clones only, with some absent. The sample has 60,000 to 70,000 clones, 91% seen once; the top ten hold 10% to 15%. V and J are TRBV20-1 and TRBJ2-1; D is possibly TRBD2 (6 bases). The sample was peripheral blood. The sequence was collected from a human donor with active COVID-19. The donor label of this sample is uncertain. CDR3 loop: CSAAGRNEQFF. In nucleotides, the CDR3 is TGCAGTGCCGCGGGACGAAATGAGCAGTTCTTC.